This is a list of T cell receptor beta chains from one sample in a study of blood T cells in healthy people across ages. TCRdb reprocessed the 5' RACE reads with MiXCR, giving one entry per CDR3 protein. The data contain about 900,000 distinct CDR3 sequences, approximately 49% of them singletons. The specimen sequenced was blood. These receptors originate from a man younger than 45 in good health. The conserved cysteine and the conserved F or W are not part of the CDR3 here. The D gene is left open where the match is weak.

j_call	v_call	d_call	cdr3_aa
TRBJ1-2	TRBV5-1	.	ASLGEGEGYT
TRBJ2-7	TRBV21-1	.	ASTTDGPLY
TRBJ2-5	TRBV29-1	TRBD1	SVEGQGAGQSYNEQY
.	TRBV12-3/TRBV12-4	TRBD1	ASSLAGTGIRTQY
TRBJ2-2	TRBV5-1	.	ASSTLAPNTGELF
TRBJ2-3	TRBV5-6	.	ASSLQLRGKGDTQY
TRBJ2-3	TRBV9	.	ASSLERSSDTQY
TRBJ2-7	TRBV7-9	.	ASSLASASGSYEQY
TRBJ1-2	TRBV25-1	.	ASSELGGGSYGYT
TRBJ2-1	TRBV13	.	ASSEGIPGGYNEQF
TRBJ1-5	TRBV10-3	.	AISAPGSNQPQH
TRBJ2-1	TRBV4-1	TRBD2	ASSQVTSGGYEQF
TRBJ1-2	TRBV4-1	.	ASSPAEGIDGYGYT
TRBJ2-3	TRBV11-3	.	ASSLVGSVTDTQY
TRBJ2-7	TRBV29-1	TRBD2	SVGTSCANEQY
TRBJ1-1	TRBV9	.	ASSVVGSYTEAF
TRBJ1-2	TRBV7-2	.	ASSLADLGGSYGYT
TRBJ1-4	TRBV5-6	.	ASSFGGGASNEKLF
TRBJ2-7	TRBV4-3	TRBD1	ASSKNSGTAYEQY
TRBJ2-3	TRBV27	.	ASSQGPGTDTQY
TRBJ2-7	TRBV27	.	ASSLSPGFYEQY
TRBJ1-1	TRBV20-1	.	SASSGRVRSTEAF
TRBJ2-7	TRBV2	.	ASNPLTSYEQY
TRBJ2-3	TRBV29-1	TRBD1	SVSGQGEADTQY
TRBJ1-1	TRBV25-1	.	ASSQKGNTEAF
TRBJ2-5	TRBV6-1	.	ASLLDRQETQY
TRBJ2-5	TRBV10-3	.	AISETGGSEQH
TRBJ1-1	TRBV15	.	ATSVNTEAF
TRBJ2-7	TRBV29-1	.	SVGAGLNEQY
TRBJ2-2	TRBV20-1	.	SARAGTKNTGELF
.	TRBV11-2	TRBD1	ASSLVRTGADEQY
TRBJ2-5	TRBV7-9	.	ASSPRVQETQY
TRBJ2-6	TRBV20-1	.	SARDLLRGANVLT
TRBJ1-2	TRBV6-5	TRBD1	ASSSQGQSYGYT
TRBJ1-6	TRBV4-1	.	ASSQDAVSSYNSPLH
TRBJ2-5	TRBV7-9	.	ASSLDNLPY
TRBJ1-2	TRBV29-1	.	SAGGGTHYGYT
TRBJ2-7	TRBV29-1	TRBD2	SAVGGEVYEQY
TRBJ2-1	TRBV4-1	.	ASSQGLKVMNEQF
TRBJ2-3	TRBV27	.	ASRTEPDTQY
TRBJ1-1	TRBV7-3	.	ASSLTQWTEAF
TRBJ1-1	TRBV20-1	.	SARAGSAEAF
TRBJ2-3	TRBV5-5	TRBD2	ASSSLAVSTDTQY
TRBJ2-3	TRBV2	.	ASSPGRGADTQY
TRBJ1-2	TRBV29-1	.	SVRTETPDCT
TRBJ2-7	TRBV4-1	TRBD2	ASSQGGLAGVYEQY
TRBJ2-1	TRBV7-3	.	ASSLMPAGNHNEQF
TRBJ2-5	TRBV5-1	.	ASSIDRQETQY
TRBJ2-7	TRBV27	.	ASSDRGSTYEQY
TRBJ2-1	TRBV20-1	TRBD2	SARILGRGLASDEQF
TRBJ1-5	TRBV12-3/TRBV12-4	.	ASSLRTINSNQPQH
TRBJ2-5	TRBV5-5	TRBD1	ASSSLTGGGETQY
TRBJ1-2	TRBV27	.	ASSSLNWAGYT
TRBJ2-3	TRBV18	.	ASSPPGNLDVSDTQY
TRBJ2-7	TRBV7-6	TRBD1	ASSSRQGLLGEQY
TRBJ2-5	TRBV29-1	TRBD2	SRKRGETQY
TRBJ1-5	TRBV4-1	.	ASSQEGRVDQPQH
TRBJ1-2	TRBV7-2	.	ASSISRADGYT